These T cell receptor beta chains were read from a single sample in a study of blood T cells in healthy people across ages. In TCRdb, the 5' RACE reads were re-called with MiXCR into one record per CDR3 protein. The sample has about 970,000 distinct CDR3 sequences, 51% seen once. Sequencing was performed on blood. These receptors were taken from a woman aged 60-75 years in good health. The CDR3 runs from the conserved cysteine through the conserved F or W. Size tells how often a clone was seen (once, few, many) or the class of an expanded clone, and some rows leave it out.

>TRBV20-1|.|14|TRBJ2-2
CSARPSGRTGELFF
>TRBV25-1|.|14|TRBJ2-1
CASSERGQKDEQFF
>TRBV10-1|few|14|TRBJ2-7
CASSESIGSYEQYF
>TRBV4-2|.|15|TRBJ2-1
CASSQSASALNEQFF
>TRBV13|.|14|TRBJ2-7
CASSSRDFSYEQYF
>TRBV30|.|12|TRBJ2-1
CAWSTSVNEQFF
>TRBV7-9|few|11|TRBJ2-1
CASRHDGEQFF
>TRBV20-1|.|13|TRBJ2-5
CSARETSRKTQYF
>TRBV28|few|15|TRBJ2-4
CASSPPGGASGIQYF
>TRBV4-2|.|15|TRBJ2-7
CASSHVTSGGYEQYF
>TRBV5-1|few|16|TRBJ2-5
CASSLGVRTASETQYF
>TRBV7-2|few|14|TRBJ2-1
CASSLGRHYNEQFF
>TRBV20-1|.|16|TRBJ2-1
CSAMIGLATIYNEQFF
>TRBV28|few|15|TRBJ2-7
CASSLWGTRLYEQYF
>TRBV7-9|.|15|.
CASSLMTSGSYEQYF
>TRBV7-2|.|14|TRBJ1-4
CASSVGLTNEKLFF
>TRBV20-1|once|10|.
CKTGGYEQYF
>TRBV28|.|16|TRBJ2-5
CASSHNAGGEYNEQYF
>TRBV20-1|.|16|TRBJ1-5
CSARVPGRNSNQPQHF
>TRBV28|few|17|TRBJ1-2
CASSLGLGTGRNYGYTF
>TRBV12-3/TRBV12-4|.|19|TRBJ2-2
CASSLSLGWAAGDTGELFF
>TRBV20-1|few|12|TRBJ2-1
CSAPMTHNEQFF
>TRBV15|.|16|TRBJ2-7
CATSRDKLAGTYEQYF
>TRBV7-2|.|18|TRBJ2-5
CASSLSRLLAGRQETQYF
>TRBV12-3/TRBV12-4|few|17|.
CASSTAKDRVEFDIQYF
>TRBV28|.|13|TRBJ1-1
CASRQMWNTEAFF
>TRBV6-5|.|13|TRBJ2-5
CASSYGRHNEQYF
>TRBV2|once|15|TRBJ2-4
CATIPGQGAKNIQYF
>TRBV14|.|13|TRBJ2-5
CASSQEDSGTQYF
>TRBV7-6|few|12|TRBJ1-1
CASSPSRHEAFF
>TRBV20-1|.|13|TRBJ2-7
CSARTRGNYEQYF
>TRBV18|.|13|TRBJ2-2
CALRGPNTGELFF
>TRBV4-1|few|15|TRBJ2-7
CASSQGGGESYEQYF
>TRBV4-1|once|21|TRBJ1-4
CASSPHQSTDPERRPNEKLFF
>TRBV5-5|.|14|TRBJ2-1
CASSTSETGSQQFF
>TRBV6-1|few|14|TRBJ2-7
CASSPQGSRETQYF
>TRBV4-3|few|15|TRBJ2-3
CASGVGSSVTDTQYF
>TRBV6-2/TRBV6-3|.|13|TRBJ2-3
CASSLTGTRWQYF
>TRBV28|.|12|TRBJ2-4
CASSIRAWEQYF
>TRBV7-2|many|14|TRBJ2-5
CASSLGADQETQYF
>TRBV2|few|14|TRBJ2-3
CASSGQSETRTQYF
>TRBV5-1|.|15|.
CASSSLTGQGGEQYF
>TRBV12-3/TRBV12-4|.|15|TRBJ1-5
CASSPHSGNVQPQHF
>TRBV7-2|.|18|TRBJ1-1
CASSLSGSGARMNTEAFF
>TRBV24-1|.|15|TRBJ2-3
CATSDLRQSADTQYF
>TRBV5-1|many|15|TRBJ2-3
CASREGRSNTDTQYF
>TRBV29-1|.|12|TRBJ2-7
CSVKPGGYEQYF
>TRBV20-1|few|11|TRBJ2-5
CSARLVPGQYF
>TRBV24-1|.|14|TRBJ2-3
CATSGRMRTDTQYF
>TRBV15|.|16|TRBJ2-7
CATSRDGGASSYEQYF
>TRBV12-3/TRBV12-4|.|14|TRBJ2-1
CASSQREGLQEQFF
>TRBV7-2|.|19|.
CASSRKRIAESRIRETQYF